These T cell receptor beta chains were read from a single sample in a study of blood T cell repertoires in COVID-19. Assay: immunoSEQ multiplex PCR; the TCRdb copy retains only in-frame clones and omits some. The sample has tens of thousands of clones, 83% seen once. Sequencing was done on a sample of peripheral blood. Receptors originate from a woman of 80 years or more with acute or convalescent COVID-19. CDR3s include the opening cysteine and the closing phenylalanine or tryptophan. Fields, in order: clone size, D gene, J gene, V gene, CDR3 protein, CDR3 DNA. D genes are given only for firm matches. Not all rows give a size; the values are once, few, many and, for expanded clones, a class.

clone_size: NA; d_call: TRBD1; j_call: TRBJ1-2; v_call: TRBV29-1; cdr3_aa: CSVSSSGTGGYGYTF; cdr3_nt: TGCAGCGTGTCCTCCTCCGGGACAGGGGGCTATGGCTACACCTTC
clone_size: NA; d_call: NA; j_call: TRBJ2-5; v_call: TRBV7-2; cdr3_aa: CASSLLVGVETQYF; cdr3_nt: TGTGCCAGCAGCTTACTAGTGGGAGTCGAGACCCAGTACTTC
clone_size: NA; d_call: NA; j_call: TRBJ2-7; v_call: TRBV2; cdr3_aa: CASSRLESSYEQYF; cdr3_nt: TGTGCCAGCAGCAGACTAGAGAGCTCCTACGAGCAGTACTTC
clone_size: NA; d_call: NA; j_call: TRBJ1-2; v_call: TRBV12-3/TRBV12-4; cdr3_aa: CASSLGASYGYTF; cdr3_nt: TGTGCCAGCAGTTTAGGGGCATCCTATGGCTACACCTTC
clone_size: NA; d_call: NA; j_call: TRBJ2-5; v_call: TRBV5-4; cdr3_aa: CASKKDFYQETQYF; cdr3_nt: TGTGCCAGCAAGAAGGACTTCTACCAAGAGACCCAGTACTTC
clone_size: few; d_call: TRBD1; j_call: TRBJ1-5; v_call: TRBV27; cdr3_aa: CASHDRGGSNQPQHF; cdr3_nt: TGTGCCAGCCACGACAGGGGAGGCAGCAATCAGCCCCAGCATTTT
clone_size: NA; d_call: TRBD1; j_call: TRBJ1-1; v_call: TRBV24-1; cdr3_aa: CATSEKGTGDQAFF; cdr3_nt: TGTGCCACCAGTGAGAAAGGGACAGGGGACCAAGCTTTCTTT
clone_size: NA; d_call: NA; j_call: TRBJ1-5; v_call: TRBV18; cdr3_aa: CASSPPMTVRSNQPQHF; cdr3_nt: TGTGCCAGCTCACCACCGATGACAGTACGAAGCAATCAGCCCCAGCATTTT
clone_size: NA; d_call: NA; j_call: TRBJ1-1; v_call: TRBV14; cdr3_aa: CASSQDTVEAFF; cdr3_nt: TGTGCCAGCAGCCAAGATACAGTTGAAGCTTTCTTT
clone_size: NA; d_call: NA; j_call: TRBJ2-1; v_call: TRBV24-1; cdr3_aa: CATSPPGGSSYNEQFF; cdr3_nt: TGTGCCACCAGCCCCCCCGGTGGGAGCTCCTACAATGAGCAGTTCTTC
clone_size: NA; d_call: NA; j_call: TRBJ1-5; v_call: TRBV5-1; cdr3_aa: CASSLGGLDQPQHF; cdr3_nt: TGCGCCAGCAGCTTAGGAGGGCTCGATCAGCCCCAGCATTTT
clone_size: NA; d_call: TRBD1; j_call: TRBJ1-6; v_call: TRBV24-1; cdr3_aa: CATNNGQGRNNSPLHF; cdr3_nt: TGTGCCACCAATAACGGACAGGGCCGCAATAATTCACCCCTCCACTTT
clone_size: few; d_call: TRBD1; j_call: TRBJ1-1; v_call: TRBV5-1; cdr3_aa: CASSPGTGENTEAFF; cdr3_nt: TGCGCCAGCAGCCCCGGGACAGGGGAGAACACTGAAGCTTTCTTT
clone_size: NA; d_call: TRBD2; j_call: TRBJ2-5; v_call: TRBV24-1; cdr3_aa: CATSDSSGGRSQETQYF; cdr3_nt: TGTGCCACCAGTGACTCAAGCGGGGGACGATCCCAAGAGACCCAGTACTTC
clone_size: NA; d_call: TRBD1; j_call: TRBJ1-1; v_call: TRBV12-3/TRBV12-4; cdr3_aa: CASRTSGGTEAFF; cdr3_nt: TGTGCCAGCAGAACATCAGGGGGCACTGAAGCTTTCTTT
clone_size: NA; d_call: TRBD2; j_call: TRBJ2-2; v_call: TRBV7-3; cdr3_aa: CASSSRTSGANTGELFF; cdr3_nt: TGTGCCAGCAGCTCTCGGACTAGCGGGGCTAACACCGGGGAGCTGTTTTTT
clone_size: NA; d_call: TRBD1; j_call: TRBJ2-1; v_call: TRBV6-6; cdr3_aa: CASSYSRGQGPEQFF; cdr3_nt: TGTGCCAGCAGTTACTCGAGGGGACAGGGACCTGAGCAGTTCTTC
clone_size: NA; d_call: NA; j_call: TRBJ2-1; v_call: TRBV5-6; cdr3_aa: CASSFSAGAAYNEQFF; cdr3_nt: TGTGCCAGCAGCTTCTCTGCAGGGGCGGCCTACAATGAGCAGTTCTTC
clone_size: NA; d_call: TRBD2; j_call: TRBJ2-1; v_call: TRBV6-5; cdr3_aa: CASRLAGESYNEQFF; cdr3_nt: TGTGCCAGCAGATTAGCGGGGGAGTCCTACAATGAGCAGTTCTTC
clone_size: NA; d_call: NA; j_call: TRBJ1-4; v_call: TRBV3-1/TRBV3-2; cdr3_aa: CASSRSNEKLFF; cdr3_nt: TGTGCCAGCAGCCGGAGCAATGAAAAACTGTTTTTT
clone_size: NA; d_call: TRBD1; j_call: TRBJ1-1; v_call: TRBV18; cdr3_aa: CASSRDRTMTNTEAFF; cdr3_nt: TGTGCCAGCTCACGGGACAGGACCATGACAAACACTGAAGCTTTCTTT
clone_size: NA; d_call: NA; j_call: TRBJ1-3; v_call: TRBV18; cdr3_aa: CASSPGGLPGNTIYF; cdr3_nt: TGTGCCAGCTCACCCGGAGGTCTACCTGGAAACACCATATATTTT
clone_size: NA; d_call: NA; j_call: TRBJ2-3; v_call: TRBV3-1/TRBV3-2; cdr3_aa: CASSQDEYTQYF; cdr3_nt: TGTGCCAGCAGCCAAGACGAGTATACGCAGTATTTT
clone_size: NA; d_call: TRBD2; j_call: TRBJ2-1; v_call: TRBV3-1/TRBV3-2; cdr3_aa: CASSQGNPGLAGVNEQFF; cdr3_nt: TGTGCCAGCAGCCAAGGTAATCCGGGACTAGCGGGAGTAAATGAGCAGTTCTTC
clone_size: NA; d_call: TRBD1; j_call: TRBJ2-7; v_call: TRBV19; cdr3_aa: CASSAGQGFSGEQYF; cdr3_nt: TGTGCCAGTAGTGCGGGACAGGGTTTTTCGGGCGAGCAGTACTTC
clone_size: NA; d_call: TRBD1; j_call: TRBJ2-7; v_call: TRBV6-5; cdr3_aa: CASKGTGGTYEQYF; cdr3_nt: TGTGCCAGCAAAGGGACAGGGGGGACCTACGAGCAGTACTTC
clone_size: once; d_call: TRBD2; j_call: TRBJ2-3; v_call: TRBV29-1; cdr3_aa: CSVISSGGSTDTQYF; cdr3_nt: TGCAGCGTTATCAGTAGCGGGGGGAGCACAGATACGCAGTATTTT
clone_size: NA; d_call: NA; j_call: TRBJ1-1; v_call: TRBV3-1/TRBV3-2; cdr3_aa: CASSPEVGNTEAFF; cdr3_nt: TGTGCCAGCAGCCCCGAGGTAGGGAACACTGAAGCTTTCTTT
clone_size: NA; d_call: NA; j_call: TRBJ2-5; v_call: TRBV19; cdr3_aa: CASSPRNQETQYF; cdr3_nt: TGTGCCAGTAGCCCCAGGAACCAAGAGACCCAGTACTTC
clone_size: NA; d_call: TRBD1; j_call: TRBJ1-2; v_call: TRBV3-1/TRBV3-2; cdr3_aa: CASSQEWAGGDYGYTF; cdr3_nt: TGTGCCAGCAGCCAAGAATGGGCAGGGGGCGACTATGGCTACACCTTC
clone_size: NA; d_call: TRBD1; j_call: TRBJ2-5; v_call: TRBV13; cdr3_aa: CASSRQGIETQYF; cdr3_nt: TGTGCCAGCAGCCGACAGGGGATAGAGACCCAGTACTTC
clone_size: NA; d_call: TRBD1; j_call: TRBJ1-2; v_call: TRBV6-5; cdr3_aa: CASSQMGQEYGYTF; cdr3_nt: TGTGCCAGCAGTCAAATGGGACAGGAGTATGGCTACACCTTC
clone_size: NA; d_call: NA; j_call: TRBJ1-1; v_call: TRBV19; cdr3_aa: CASISTGGTEAFF; cdr3_nt: TGTGCCAGTATCTCGACCGGAGGGACTGAAGCTTTCTTT
clone_size: NA; d_call: TRBD1; j_call: TRBJ1-4; v_call: TRBV11-2; cdr3_aa: CASSLAAGGHEKLFF; cdr3_nt: TGTGCCAGCAGCTTAGCGGCAGGGGGTCATGAAAAACTGTTTTTT
clone_size: NA; d_call: NA; j_call: TRBJ1-2; v_call: TRBV5-1; cdr3_aa: CASSLDTKYGYTF; cdr3_nt: TGCGCCAGCAGCTTGGACACGAAGTATGGCTACACCTTC
clone_size: NA; d_call: NA; j_call: TRBJ1-1; v_call: TRBV12-5; cdr3_aa: CASGSSLSEAFF; cdr3_nt: TGTGCTAGTGGTTCCTCGTTGAGTGAAGCTTTCTTT
clone_size: few; d_call: TRBD2; j_call: TRBJ2-7; v_call: TRBV5-1; cdr3_aa: CASSLGAGDYEQYF; cdr3_nt: TGCGCCAGCAGCTTGGGAGCGGGAGACTACGAGCAGTACTTC
clone_size: NA; d_call: NA; j_call: TRBJ2-3; v_call: TRBV30; cdr3_aa: CALGTHGTDTQYF; cdr3_nt: TGTGCCCTTGGGACTCACGGCACAGATACGCAGTATTTT
clone_size: NA; d_call: TRBD1; j_call: TRBJ2-2; v_call: TRBV29-1; cdr3_aa: CSARTGDGGELFF; cdr3_nt: TGCAGCGCCCGGACAGGGGATGGTGGGGAGCTGTTTTTT
clone_size: NA; d_call: TRBD2; j_call: TRBJ2-7; v_call: TRBV6-5; cdr3_aa: CASSYSGRRYEQYF; cdr3_nt: TGTGCCAGCAGTTATAGCGGGAGACGGTACGAGCAGTACTTC
clone_size: NA; d_call: NA; j_call: TRBJ1-3; v_call: TRBV5-4; cdr3_aa: CASSLAMGSSGNTIYF; cdr3_nt: TGTGCCAGCAGCTTGGCTATGGGGAGCTCTGGAAACACCATATATTTT
clone_size: many; d_call: NA; j_call: TRBJ1-1; v_call: TRBV29-1; cdr3_aa: CSVLDVAGNTEAFF; cdr3_nt: TGCAGCGTTTTGGATGTGGCGGGGAACACTGAAGCTTTCTTT
clone_size: NA; d_call: NA; j_call: TRBJ1-3; v_call: TRBV11-2; cdr3_aa: CASSQGGGDGNTIYF; cdr3_nt: TGTGCCAGCAGCCAAGGGGGGGGCGATGGAAACACCATATATTTT
clone_size: NA; d_call: TRBD1; j_call: TRBJ1-1; v_call: TRBV24-1; cdr3_aa: CATRDRGPEAFF; cdr3_nt: TGTGCCACCAGGGACAGGGGACCCGAAGCTTTCTTT
clone_size: once; d_call: NA; j_call: TRBJ2-7; v_call: TRBV9; cdr3_aa: CASSVEPSRGGWSEQYF; cdr3_nt: TGTGCCAGCAGCGTAGAGCCTTCGCGGGGCGGCTGGTCCGAGCAGTACTTC
clone_size: NA; d_call: NA; j_call: TRBJ1-4; v_call: TRBV6-6; cdr3_aa: CASSYKGANEKLFF; cdr3_nt: TGTGCCAGCAGTTACAAGGGGGCTAATGAAAAACTGTTTTTT
clone_size: NA; d_call: TRBD2; j_call: TRBJ2-1; v_call: TRBV19; cdr3_aa: CASRTTWASGYNEQFF; cdr3_nt: TGTGCCAGTAGGACCACCTGGGCTAGCGGTTACAATGAGCAGTTCTTC
clone_size: NA; d_call: TRBD2; j_call: TRBJ2-1; v_call: TRBV19; cdr3_aa: CASSIFGGGAINEQFF; cdr3_nt: TGTGCCAGTAGTATTTTCGGCGGGGGGGCCATCAATGAGCAGTTCTTC
clone_size: NA; d_call: TRBD2; j_call: TRBJ2-1; v_call: TRBV11-2; cdr3_aa: CASSATSGSQNEQFF; cdr3_nt: TGTGCCAGCAGCGCTACTAGCGGGAGTCAGAATGAGCAGTTCTTC
clone_size: NA; d_call: TRBD1; j_call: TRBJ1-5; v_call: TRBV9; cdr3_aa: CASSVGQGADQPQHF; cdr3_nt: TGTGCCAGCAGCGTGGGACAGGGGGCCGATCAGCCCCAGCATTTT
clone_size: NA; d_call: NA; j_call: TRBJ2-5; v_call: TRBV5-6; cdr3_aa: CASSSTVQETQYF; cdr3_nt: TGTGCCAGCAGCTCGACAGTGCAAGAGACCCAGTACTTC
clone_size: NA; d_call: NA; j_call: TRBJ1-3; v_call: TRBV5-1; cdr3_aa: CASSSEGAGNTIYF; cdr3_nt: TGCGCCAGCAGTTCCGAAGGGGCTGGAAACACCATATATTTT
clone_size: NA; d_call: NA; j_call: TRBJ1-5; v_call: TRBV7-9; cdr3_aa: CASSLRRGAQPQHF; cdr3_nt: TGTGCCAGCAGCCTAAGACGGGGGGCTCAGCCCCAGCATTTT